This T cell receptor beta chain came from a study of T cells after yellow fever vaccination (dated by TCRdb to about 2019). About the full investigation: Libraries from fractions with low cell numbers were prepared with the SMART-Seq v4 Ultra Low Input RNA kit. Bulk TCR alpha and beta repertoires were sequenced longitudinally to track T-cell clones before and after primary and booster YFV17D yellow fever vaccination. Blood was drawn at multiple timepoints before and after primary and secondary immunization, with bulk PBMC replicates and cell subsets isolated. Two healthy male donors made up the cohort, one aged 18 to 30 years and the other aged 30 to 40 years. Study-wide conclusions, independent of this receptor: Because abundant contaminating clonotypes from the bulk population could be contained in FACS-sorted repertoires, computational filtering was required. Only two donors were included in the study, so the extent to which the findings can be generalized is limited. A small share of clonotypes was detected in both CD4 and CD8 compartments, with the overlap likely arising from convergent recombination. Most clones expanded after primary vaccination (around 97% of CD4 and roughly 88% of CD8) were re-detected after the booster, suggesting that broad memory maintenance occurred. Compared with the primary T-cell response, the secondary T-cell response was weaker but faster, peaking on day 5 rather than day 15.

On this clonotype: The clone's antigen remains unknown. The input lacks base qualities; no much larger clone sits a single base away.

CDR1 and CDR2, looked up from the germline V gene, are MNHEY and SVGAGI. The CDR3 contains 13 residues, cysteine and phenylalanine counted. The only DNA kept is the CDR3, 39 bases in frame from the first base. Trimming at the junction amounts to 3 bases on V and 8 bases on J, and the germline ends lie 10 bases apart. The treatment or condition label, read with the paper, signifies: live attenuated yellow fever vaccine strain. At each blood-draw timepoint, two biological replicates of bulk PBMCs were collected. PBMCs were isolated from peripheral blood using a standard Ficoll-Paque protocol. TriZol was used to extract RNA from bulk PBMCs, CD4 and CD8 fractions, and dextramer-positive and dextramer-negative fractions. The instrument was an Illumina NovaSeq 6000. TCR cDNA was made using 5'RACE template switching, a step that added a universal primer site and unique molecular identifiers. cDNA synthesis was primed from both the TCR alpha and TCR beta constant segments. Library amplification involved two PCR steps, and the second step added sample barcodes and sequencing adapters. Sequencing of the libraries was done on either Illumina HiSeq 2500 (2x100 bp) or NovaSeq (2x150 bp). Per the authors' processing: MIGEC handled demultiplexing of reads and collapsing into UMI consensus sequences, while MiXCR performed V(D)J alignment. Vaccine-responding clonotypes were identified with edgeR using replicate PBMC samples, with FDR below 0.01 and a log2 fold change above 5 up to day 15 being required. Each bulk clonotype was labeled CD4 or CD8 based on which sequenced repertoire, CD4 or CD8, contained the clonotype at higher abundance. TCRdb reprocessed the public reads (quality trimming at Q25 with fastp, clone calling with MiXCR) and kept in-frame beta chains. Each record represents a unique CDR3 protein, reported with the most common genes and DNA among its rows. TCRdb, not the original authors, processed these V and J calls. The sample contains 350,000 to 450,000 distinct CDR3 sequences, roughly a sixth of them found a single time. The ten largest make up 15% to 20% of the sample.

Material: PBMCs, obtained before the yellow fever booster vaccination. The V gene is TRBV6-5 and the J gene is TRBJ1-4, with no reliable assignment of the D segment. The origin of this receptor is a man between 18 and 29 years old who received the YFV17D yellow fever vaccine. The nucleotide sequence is TGTGCCAGCAGTTATACCTTTAGGGAAAAACTGTTTTTT. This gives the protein CASSYTFREKLFF.